The present T cell receptor (beta chain) was sequenced within a study of graft-versus-host responses after intestinal transplantation. Study-level background: Multivisceral, liver-intestinal, or isolated intestinal transplants were given to recipients. All recipients got anti-thymocyte globulin induction, then tacrolimus and steroids for roughly three years. Study conclusions and caveats: Maximum circulating GvH clone levels tracked with early post-transplant HvG decreases. High graft-versus-host to host-versus-graft clonal ratios were found in allografts of patients who had graft-donor T cell macrochimerism.

Generated by immunoSEQ multiplex PCR, the TCRdb table keeps only in-frame clones and is missing some. The table lists 60,000 to 65,000 clones, more than 85% of them singletons. As to this clone: As yet, its antigen is unknown.

The V gene's germline CDR1 is MNHEY and CDR2 SMNVEV (reference sequence). This CDR3 comprises 17 residues. The V gene end was trimmed by 6 bases and the J gene end by 5 bases; junction bases not matched to a gene: 11. The chain joins TRBV27 to TRBJ2-2, with TRBD2 matching 11 bases. This specimen was unstimulated CD8+ T cells sorted from spleen or lymph node cells, taken before transplant. This clonotype was obtained from a human donor who was the organ donor for an intestinal transplant. CDR3 in DNA: TGTGCCAGCAGCGACGTACCGGGACTAGCGGCGACCGGGGAGCTGTTTTTT. Its protein is CASSDVPGLAATGELFF.